A single TCR beta chain is shown here with its context. Its specificity is not known. Using immunoSEQ multiplex PCR, the repertoire was profiled, and TCRdb retains in-frame clones only, with some absent. Here the sample spans some 220,000 clones, over 80% being singletons. The data were taken from a study of cytomegalovirus exposure and HLA in healthy donors. The CDR3 runs 16 residues. Germline assignment: CDR1 SGHNT and CDR2 YYREEE (reference sequence). The V and J ends lost 4 bases and 2 bases, in that order; junction bases with no gene match: 5. The study's findings and limits: The TCR clusters that emerged in the first cohort tended, a later analysis found, to co-occur in the approximately 110 validation repertoires. Cytomegalovirus association was assigned to approximately 160 TCR beta chains. With high specificity and sensitivity, the classifier reportedly diagnosed cytomegalovirus status.

The sequencing input was PBMCs. The chain employs TRBV5-4 and TRBJ2-7, with 14 bases that match TRBD2. The sequence came from a young woman in good health and CMV-seronegative. This chain's CDR3 is CASSKLGLAGAYEQYF. Here the CDR3 DNA reads TGTGCCAGCAGCAAGTTGGGACTAGCGGGAGCCTACGAGCAGTACTTC.